This T cell receptor (beta chain) was captured in a study of blood T cell repertoires in COVID-19. Study in general: PBMCs, B-cell-depleted T cells, or T cells were the source of the cDNA or gDNA that made up the material.

Original data processing: How many nucleated cells were present was estimated from reference gene primer amplification. Profiling relied on immunoSEQ multiplex PCR, and the TCRdb table lists in-frame clones only, not all of them. The DNA was the basis for D and trimming; V, J and clone size are from that table. The sample carries over 45,000 clones, roughly 87% recorded once. Germline V gene sequence: CDR1 LGHDT, CDR2 YNNKEL (reference sequence). The CDR3 length is 15 residues. The V end was cut by 1 base, the J end by 0 bases, with 10 bases between. The J gene is TRBJ2-7, the V gene TRBV3-1 (or the pseudogene TRBV3-2); TRBD2 might be the D (6 bases). The sequence derives from a man aged 55 to 70 with active COVID-19. The sequencing sample was made of peripheral blood. CDR3 coding DNA: TGTGCCAGCAGCCAAGCTTCCGGGGGCTCCTACGAGCAGTACTTC. This sequence encodes CASSQASGGSYEQYF.